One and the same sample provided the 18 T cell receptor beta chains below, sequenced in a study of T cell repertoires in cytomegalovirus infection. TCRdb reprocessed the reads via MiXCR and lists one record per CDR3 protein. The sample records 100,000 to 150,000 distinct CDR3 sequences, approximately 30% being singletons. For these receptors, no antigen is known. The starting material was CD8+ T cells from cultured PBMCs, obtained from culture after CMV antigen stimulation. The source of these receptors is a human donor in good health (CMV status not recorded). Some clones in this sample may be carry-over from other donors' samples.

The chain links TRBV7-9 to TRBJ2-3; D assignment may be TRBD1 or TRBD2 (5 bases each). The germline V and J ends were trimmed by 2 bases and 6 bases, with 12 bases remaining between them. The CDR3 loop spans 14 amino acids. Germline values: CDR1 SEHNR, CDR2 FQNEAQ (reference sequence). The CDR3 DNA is TGTGCCAGCAGCTTAAGTGCCAGGGAGGATACGCAGTATTTT. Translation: CASSLSAREDTQYF.

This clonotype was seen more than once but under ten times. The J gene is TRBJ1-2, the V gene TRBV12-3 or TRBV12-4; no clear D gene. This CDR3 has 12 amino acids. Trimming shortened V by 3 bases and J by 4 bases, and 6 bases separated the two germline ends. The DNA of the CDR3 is TGTGCCAGCAGTTTCACAGCCTATGGCTACACCTTC. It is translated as CASSFTAYGYTF.

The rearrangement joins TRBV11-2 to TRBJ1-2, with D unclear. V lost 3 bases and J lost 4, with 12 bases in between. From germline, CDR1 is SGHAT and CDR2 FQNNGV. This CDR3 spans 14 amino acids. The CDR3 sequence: CASSFGGNLYGYTF. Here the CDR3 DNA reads TGTGCCAGCAGCTTCGGCGGAAATCTCTATGGCTACACCTTC.

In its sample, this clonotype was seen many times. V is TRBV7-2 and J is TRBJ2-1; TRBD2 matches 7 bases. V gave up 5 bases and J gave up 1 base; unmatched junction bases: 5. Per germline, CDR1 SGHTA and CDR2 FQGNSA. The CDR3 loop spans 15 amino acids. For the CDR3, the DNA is TGTGCCAGCAGCCAGCTAGCGGCATCCTACAATGAGCAGTTCTTC. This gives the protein CASSQLAASYNEQFF.

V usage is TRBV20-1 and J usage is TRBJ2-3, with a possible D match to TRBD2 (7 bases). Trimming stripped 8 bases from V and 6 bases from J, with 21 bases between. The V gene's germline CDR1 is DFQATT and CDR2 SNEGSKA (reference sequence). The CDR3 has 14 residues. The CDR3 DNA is TGCAGTACCGGGGGCACGAAGGGGGGGGATACGCAGTATTTT. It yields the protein CSTGGTKGGDTQYF.

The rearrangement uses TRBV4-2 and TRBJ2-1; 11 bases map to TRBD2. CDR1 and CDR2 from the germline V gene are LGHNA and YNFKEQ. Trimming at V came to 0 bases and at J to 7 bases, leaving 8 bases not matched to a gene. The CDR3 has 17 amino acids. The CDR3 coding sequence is TGTGCCAGCAGCCAAGAGGTAGCGGGGGGGCCAGGGAATGAGCAGTTCTTC. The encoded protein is CASSQEVAGGPGNEQFF.

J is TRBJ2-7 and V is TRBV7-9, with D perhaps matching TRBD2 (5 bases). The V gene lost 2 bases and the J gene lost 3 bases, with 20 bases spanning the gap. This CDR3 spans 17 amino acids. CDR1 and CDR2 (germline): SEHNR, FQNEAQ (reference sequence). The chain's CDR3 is CASSLKGPNFGDYEQYF. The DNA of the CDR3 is TGTGCCAGCAGCTTAAAAGGGCCTAATTTCGGGGACTACGAGCAGTACTTC.

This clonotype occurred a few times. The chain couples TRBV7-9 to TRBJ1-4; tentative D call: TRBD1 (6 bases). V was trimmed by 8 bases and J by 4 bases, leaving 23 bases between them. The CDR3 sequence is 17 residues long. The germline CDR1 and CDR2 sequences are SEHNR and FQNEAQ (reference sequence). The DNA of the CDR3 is TGTGCCAGCTTCAAATATGGAACGGGGGCAGTTAATGAAAAACTGTTTTTT. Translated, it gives CASFKYGTGAVNEKLFF.

CDR3 amino acids: CASSPGLAGGHADTQYF. CDR3 nucleotide sequence: TGTGCCAGCAGCCCCGGTCTAGCGGGGGGGCACGCAGATACGCAGTATTTT. The V gene is TRBV4-2, the J gene TRBJ2-3; 12 bases map to TRBD2. Trimming cost V 4 bases and J 4 bases; bases outside gene matches: 9. Germline-derived CDR1 and CDR2 are LGHNA and YNFKEQ. There are 17 residues in the CDR3.

The CDR3, as DNA: TGTGCCACCAGCAGAGATCCGGTAGCGGGGAGCACAGATACGCAGTATTTT. Protein product: CATSRDPVAGSTDTQYF. The genes are TRBV15 and TRBJ2-3, with TRBD2 matching 8 bases. This CDR3 has 17 amino acids. The junction had 5 bases not matched to a gene; V was cut back by 0 bases and J by 0 bases. Germline CDR1 is LNHNV and CDR2 is YYDKDF (reference sequence).

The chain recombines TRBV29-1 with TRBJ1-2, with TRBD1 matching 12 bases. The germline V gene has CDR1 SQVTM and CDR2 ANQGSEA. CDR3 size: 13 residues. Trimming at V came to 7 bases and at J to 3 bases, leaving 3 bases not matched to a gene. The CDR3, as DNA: TGCAGCGCAGGGACAGGGGGCTACTATGGCTACACCTTC. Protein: CSAGTGGYYGYTF.

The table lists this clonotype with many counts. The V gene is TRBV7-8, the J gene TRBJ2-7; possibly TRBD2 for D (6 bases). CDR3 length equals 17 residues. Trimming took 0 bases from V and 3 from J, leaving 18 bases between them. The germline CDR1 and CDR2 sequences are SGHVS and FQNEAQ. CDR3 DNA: TGTGCCAGCAGCTTAGCGGGTGGAGGGGCGAAGTTCTACGAGCAGTACTTC. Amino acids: CASSLAGGGAKFYEQYF.

CDR3 sequence reads: CASSDRGTSTDTQYF. In DNA form, the CDR3 reads TGTGCCAGCAGTGATAGGGGGACTAGCACAGATACGCAGTATTTT. The rearrangement uses TRBV2 and TRBJ2-3; D may correspond to TRBD1 or TRBD2 (6 bases each). There are 15 residues in the CDR3. Trimming left V 3 bases short and J 0 bases short, with 10 bases between. Germline V gene lookup returns CDR1 SNHLY and CDR2 FYNNEI.

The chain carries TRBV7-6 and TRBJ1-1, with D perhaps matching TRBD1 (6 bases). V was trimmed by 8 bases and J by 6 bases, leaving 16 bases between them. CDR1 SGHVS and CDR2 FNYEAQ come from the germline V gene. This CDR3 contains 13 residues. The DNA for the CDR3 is TGTGCCAGCGGGGCGCTACAGGGCTCTGAAGCTTTCTTT. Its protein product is CASGALQGSEAFF.

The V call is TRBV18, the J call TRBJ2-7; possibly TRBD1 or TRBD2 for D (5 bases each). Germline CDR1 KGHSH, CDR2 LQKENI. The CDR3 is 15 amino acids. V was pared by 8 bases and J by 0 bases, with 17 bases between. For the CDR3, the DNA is TGTGCCAGCGGCAATCTGGCAGGGAGCTCCTACGAGCAGTACTTC. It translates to CASGNLAGSSYEQYF.

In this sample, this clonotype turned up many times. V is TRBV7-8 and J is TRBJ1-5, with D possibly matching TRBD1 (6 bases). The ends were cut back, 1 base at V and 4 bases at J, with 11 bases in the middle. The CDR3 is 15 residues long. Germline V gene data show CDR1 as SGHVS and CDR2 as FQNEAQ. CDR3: CASSLDLQGNQPQHF. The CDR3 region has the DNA TGTGCCAGCAGCTTAGATCTCCAGGGGAATCAGCCCCAGCATTTT. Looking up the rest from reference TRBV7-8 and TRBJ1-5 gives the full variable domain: GAGVSQSPRYKVAKRGQDVALRCDPISGHVSLFWYQQALGQGPEFLTYFQNEAQLDKSGLPSDRFFAERPEGSVSTLKIQRTQQEDSAVYLCASSLDLQGNQPQHFGDGTRLSIL.

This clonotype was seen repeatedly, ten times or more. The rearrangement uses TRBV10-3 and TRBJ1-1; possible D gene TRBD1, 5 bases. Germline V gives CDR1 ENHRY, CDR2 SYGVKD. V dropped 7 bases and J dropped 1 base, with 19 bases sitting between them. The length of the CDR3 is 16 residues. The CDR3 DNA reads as TGTGCCATCACCCCGGGGAGGGGAGCCGGGAACACTGAAGCTTTCTTT. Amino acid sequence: CAITPGRGAGNTEAFF.

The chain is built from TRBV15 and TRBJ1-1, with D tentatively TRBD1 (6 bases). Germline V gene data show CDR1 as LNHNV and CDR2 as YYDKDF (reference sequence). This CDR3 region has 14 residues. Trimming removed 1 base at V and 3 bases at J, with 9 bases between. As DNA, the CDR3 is TGTGCCACCAGCAGAGGCGCAGGGGACACTGAAGCTTTCTTT. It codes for CATSRGAGDTEAFF.